What follows are 20 T cell receptor beta chains derived from one specimen sequenced in a study of blood T cells in healthy people across ages. A sample-barcoded 5' primer and a J-beta primer mix were used in a second PCR of roughly 6 to 11 cycles. TCRdb reprocessed the 5' RACE reads with MiXCR, giving one entry per CDR3 protein. The sample records roughly 1.9 million distinct CDR3 sequences, around 40% being singletons. Sequencing was carried out using blood. These TCRs come from a human donor in good health.

This clonotype was picked up a small number of times. The chain uses TRBV6-5 and TRBJ1-1; TRBD1 aligns across 8 bases. This CDR3 comprises 14 residues. Germline values: CDR1 MNHEY, CDR2 SVGAGI. The trim removed 4 bases at V and 7 bases at J, leaving 8 bases unmatched. The CDR3 nucleotides read TGTGCCAGCAGTTCGGACAGGGCCGACCTTGAAGCTTTCTTT. Encoded protein: CASSSDRADLEAFF.

There are a few counts of this clonotype. The chain carries TRBV28 and TRBJ2-3, with unresolved D. CDR1 and CDR2 from the germline V gene are MDHEN and SYDVKM. V dropped 6 bases and J dropped 8 bases, with 15 bases sitting between them. The CDR3 extends over 13 amino acids. The CDR3: CASRPTVFGTQYF. CDR3 DNA: TGTGCCAGCAGACCAACTGTATTCGGTACGCAGTATTTT.

This clonotype came up a few times. The chain joins TRBV27 to TRBJ2-5; TRBD1 matches 7 bases. V lost 6 bases and J lost 4; bases outside the gene matches: 8. The CDR3 contains 14 residues. Germline V lookup: CDR1 MNHEY, CDR2 SMNVEV (reference sequence). The CDR3 coding sequence is TGTGCCAGCAGCACCGCCGGGACAGCAGAGACCCAGTACTTC. Encoded protein: CASSTAGTAETQYF.

This clonotype was recorded a few times. The chain carries TRBV15 and TRBJ2-7, with 8 bases fitting TRBD1. The CDR3 totals 15 residues. V lost 6 bases and J lost 0; bases outside the gene matches: 7. Germline V CDR1 and CDR2: LNHNV, YYDKDF (reference sequence). CDR3 region: CATSPDRVSSYEQYF. DNA for the CDR3: TGTGCCACCAGTCCGGACAGGGTGAGCTCCTACGAGCAGTACTTC. Supplemented by reference TRBV15 and TRBJ2-7, the full variable domain reads DAMVIQNPRYQVTQFGKPVTLSCSQTLNHNVMYWYQQKSSQAPKLLFHYYDKDFNNEADTPDNFQSRRPNTSFCFLDIRSPGLGDTAMYLCATSPDRVSSYEQYFGPGTRLTVT.

This clonotype was counted a few times. The rearrangement uses TRBV5-1 and TRBJ2-1; either TRBD1 or TRBD2 may supply D (5 bases each). The germline gives CDR1 SGHRS, CDR2 YFSETQ. V lost 4 bases and J 9 bases, leaving 11 bases between the germline ends. The CDR3 runs to 12 residues. CDR3 in amino acids: CASSRDRFEQFF. DNA of the CDR3: TGCGCCAGCAGCCGGGACCGCTTTGAGCAGTTCTTC.

There are a few counts of this clonotype. The rearrangement uses TRBV12-5 and TRBJ2-1; the D call may be TRBD1 or TRBD2 (5 bases each). V was clipped by 1 base and J by 3 bases, with 13 bases between them. CDR3 length: 16 amino acids. From germline, CDR1 is LGHNT and CDR2 FRNRAP. The CDR3 nucleotides are TGTGCTAGTGGTTTGGACCCCGGGACGTTCTACAATGAGCAGTTCTTC. Protein: CASGLDPGTFYNEQFF.

A remark on this clonotype: At one of its ends the junction is not consistent with the germline gene, which may arise from a read error. This chain uses TRBV9 with TRBJ2-3, with 8 bases fitting TRBD1. The CDR3 covers 16 residues. CDR1 is SGDLS, CDR2 YYNGEE, per germline. The CDR3 is CASSGRTGGLTDMQYF. The CDR3 nucleotides are TGTGCCAGCAGCGGCCGAACAGGGGGATTGACAGATATGCAGTATTTT.

The chain has TRBV7-2 and TRBJ1-2; D is uncertain. Trimming pared 1 base from V and 10 bases from J, leaving 10 bases between. Germline CDR1 and CDR2: SGHTA and FQGNSA. This CDR3 contains 12 residues. The CDR3 spells CASSLVLTYYTF. CDR3 bases: TGTGCCAGCAGCTTAGTTTTGACCTACTACACCTTC. Filled out from reference TRBV7-2 and TRBJ1-2, the complete variable domain reads GAGVSQSPSNKVTEKGKDVELRCDPISGHTALYWYRQSLGQGLEFLIYFQGNSAPDKSGLPSDRFSAERTGGSVSTLTIQRTQQEDSAVYLCASSLVLTYYTFGSGTRLTVV.

This clonotype was detected a few times. V and J are TRBV5-1 and TRBJ1-6; 7 bases match TRBD1. V shed 4 bases and J 1 base; nucleotides not matched to a gene: 8. Germline assignment: CDR1 SGHRS and CDR2 YFSETQ. CDR3 size: 17 residues. CDR3 nucleotides: TGCGCCAGCAGCACTGGGACAGTGGGGTCCTATAATTCACCCCTCCACTTT. Translation gives CASSTGTVGSYNSPLHF.

Only a few counts were recorded for this clonotype. The rearrangement joins TRBV12-5 to TRBJ2-3; D remains ambiguous. The CDR3 has 14 residues. The V end lost 3 bases, the J end lost 2 bases, and 9 bases lay between the germline ends. Germline CDR1 is LGHNT and CDR2 is FRNRAP. CDR3 region: CASGFSYHTDTQYF. CDR3 bases: TGTGCTAGTGGTTTTTCGTATCACACAGATACGCAGTATTTT.

The chain recombines TRBV9 with TRBJ1-5, with D maybe TRBD1 (5 bases). This CDR3 spans 14 amino acids. Deletions cut 4 bases from V and 6 bases from J, with 14 bases between. Per germline, CDR1 SGDLS and CDR2 YYNGEE. CDR3 sequence (DNA): TGTGCCAGCAGCCCCAGCTCAGGGCCTCAGCCCCAGCATTTT. This sequence encodes CASSPSSGPQPQHF.

Only a few counts were recorded for this clonotype. This chain uses TRBV3-1 with TRBJ2-5, with 7 bases identical to TRBD1. V was pared by 3 bases and J by 5 bases, with 6 bases of the junction left unmatched. The CDR3 is 14 amino acids. CDR1 is LGHDT and CDR2 is YNNKEL in the germline V gene (reference sequence). CDR3 coding DNA: TGTGCCAGCAGCCACGACAGGGCGAGTGAGACCCAGTACTTC. This encodes CASSHDRASETQYF.

As concerns this clonotype: A read error is possible here, since a much larger clone lies one base away. The J gene is TRBJ1-2, the V gene TRBV29-1; D not certain. V lost 7 bases, J lost 2 bases, and 11 bases lay in between. The germline V gene has CDR1 SQVTM and CDR2 ANQGSEA. The CDR3 is 12 residues long. Here the CDR3 reads CSAAMKNYGYTF. The CDR3, as DNA: TGCAGCGCTGCTATGAAAAACTATGGCTACACCTTC.

In this sample, this clonotype turned up a few times. The gene calls are TRBV19 and TRBJ1-1; D might be TRBD1 (5 bases). The CDR3 covers 13 residues. The germline V gene has CDR1 LNHDA and CDR2 SQIVND (reference sequence). Trimming pared 3 bases from V and 4 bases from J, leaving 9 bases between. The CDR3 bases are TGTGCCAGTAGTATTCTTAGGGGCACTGAAGCTTTCTTT. This codes for CASSILRGTEAFF.

The V gene is TRBV25-1, the J gene TRBJ2-4, with 9 bases that match TRBD2. The DNA matches TRBJ2-7 better at its end, which makes the J call doubtful. CDR3 length: 15 residues. Germline V lookup: CDR1 MGHDK, CDR2 SYGVNS. The CDR3 DNA is TGTGCCAGCAGTGAATTAGTAGCGGGGGTTGCCGAGCAGTACTTC. This translates into CASSELVAGVAEQYF.

The V call is TRBV12-3 or TRBV12-4, the J call TRBJ2-3; 7 bases agree with TRBD2. The CDR3 spans 18 residues. With V trimmed by 5 bases and J by 7 bases, 21 bases remained unmatched. The CDR3, as DNA: TGTGCCAGCAGTCCTCGCGTAGCGGGCCCGTCGGGGTTAAATACGCAGTATTTT. Residues: CASSPRVAGPSGLNTQYF.

This clonotype was found a few times. The junction departs from the called germline gene at one end, perhaps through a read error. The rearrangement uses TRBV7-9 and TRBJ2-7, with D possibly being TRBD1 (5 bases). Germline V lookup: CDR1 SEHNR, CDR2 FQNEAQ (reference sequence). This CDR3 is 15 amino acids long. CDR3 sequence (DNA): TGTGCCAACAGCTTACCCGACAGTCCTTCCTACGAGCAGTACTTC. Translated: CANSLPDSPSYEQYF.

The chain is built from TRBV7-9 and TRBJ1-4; no reliable D call. Germline V CDR1 and CDR2: SEHNR, FQNEAQ (reference sequence). CDR3 length equals 15 residues. With 0 bases removed from V and 7 bases from J, the gap between germline ends came to 12 bases. DNA for the CDR3: TGTGCCAGCAGCTTAGCGCTGGGTCTCGGTGAAAAACTGTTTTTT. As protein: CASSLALGLGEKLFF.

This clonotype has a handful of counts. A read error may account for a junction end that differs from germline. The V call is TRBV5-1, the J call TRBJ2-1; TRBD2 matches at 10 bases. Germline CDR1 SGHRS, CDR2 YFSETQ. This CDR3 spans 15 amino acids. In DNA form, the CDR3 reads TGCACCAGCAGCTACATAGCGGGGGGCCTCAATGAGCAGTTCTTC. Protein product: CTSSYIAGGLNEQFF.

As DNA, the CDR3 is TGTGCCAGCAGTTTATTTGCCTCCTACGAGCAGTACTTC. The encoded protein is CASSLFASYEQYF. The chain carries TRBV12-3 or TRBV12-4 and TRBJ2-7; D gene ambiguous. The V gene lost 2 bases and the J gene lost 0 bases, with 5 bases spanning the gap. The CDR3 length is 13 residues.